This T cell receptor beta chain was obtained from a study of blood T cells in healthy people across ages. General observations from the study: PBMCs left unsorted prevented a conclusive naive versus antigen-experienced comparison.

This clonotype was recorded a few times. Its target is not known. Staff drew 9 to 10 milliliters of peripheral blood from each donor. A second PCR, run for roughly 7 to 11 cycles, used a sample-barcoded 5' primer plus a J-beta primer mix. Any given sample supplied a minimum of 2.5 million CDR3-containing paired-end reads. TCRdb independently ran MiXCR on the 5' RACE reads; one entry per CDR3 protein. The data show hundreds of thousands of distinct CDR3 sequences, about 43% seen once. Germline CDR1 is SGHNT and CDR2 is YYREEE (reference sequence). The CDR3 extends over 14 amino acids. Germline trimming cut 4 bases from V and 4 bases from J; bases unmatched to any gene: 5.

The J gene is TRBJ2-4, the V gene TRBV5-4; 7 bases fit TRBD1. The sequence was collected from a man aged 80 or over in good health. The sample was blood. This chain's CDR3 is CASSATGLKNIQYF. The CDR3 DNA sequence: TGTGCCAGCAGCGCGACAGGGTTGAAAAACATTCAGTACTTC.